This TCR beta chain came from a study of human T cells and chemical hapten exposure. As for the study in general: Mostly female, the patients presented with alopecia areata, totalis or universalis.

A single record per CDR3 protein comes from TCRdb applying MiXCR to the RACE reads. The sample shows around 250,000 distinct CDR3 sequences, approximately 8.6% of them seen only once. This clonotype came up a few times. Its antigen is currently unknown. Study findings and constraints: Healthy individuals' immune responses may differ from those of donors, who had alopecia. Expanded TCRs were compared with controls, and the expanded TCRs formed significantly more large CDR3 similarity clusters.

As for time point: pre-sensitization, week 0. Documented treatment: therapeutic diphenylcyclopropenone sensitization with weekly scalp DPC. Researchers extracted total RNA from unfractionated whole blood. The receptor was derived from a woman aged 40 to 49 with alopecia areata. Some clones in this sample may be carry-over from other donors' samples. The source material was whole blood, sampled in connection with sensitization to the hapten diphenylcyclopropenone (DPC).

Here the CDR3 DNA reads TGTGCCAGCAGCCAAGAGGGGCTGGAGACCGGGGAGCTGTTTTTT. Translating gives CASSQEGLETGELFF. The chain carries TRBV4-2 and TRBJ2-2, with D perhaps TRBD1 (5 bases). V was clipped by 0 bases and J by 5 bases, with 10 bases between them. The CDR3 extends over 15 amino acids. Germline CDR1 is LGHNA and CDR2 is YNFKEQ.